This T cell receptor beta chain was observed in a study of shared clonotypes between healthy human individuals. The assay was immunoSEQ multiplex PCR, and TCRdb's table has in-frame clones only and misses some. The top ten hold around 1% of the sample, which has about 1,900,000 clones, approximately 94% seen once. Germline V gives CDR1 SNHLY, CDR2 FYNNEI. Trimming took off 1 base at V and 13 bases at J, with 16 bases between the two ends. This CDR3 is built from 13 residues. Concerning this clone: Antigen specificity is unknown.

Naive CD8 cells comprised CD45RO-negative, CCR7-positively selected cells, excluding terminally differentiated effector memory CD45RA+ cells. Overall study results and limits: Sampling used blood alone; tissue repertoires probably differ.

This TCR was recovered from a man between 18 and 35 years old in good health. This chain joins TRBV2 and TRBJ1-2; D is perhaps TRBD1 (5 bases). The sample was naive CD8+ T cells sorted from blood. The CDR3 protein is CASSEDLWGECTF. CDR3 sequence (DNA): TGTGCCAGCAGTGAAGATCTATGGGGGGAATGCACCTTC.